These 28 T cell receptor beta chains were all obtained from the same sample, sequenced in a study of blood T cell repertoires in COVID-19. Assay used: immunoSEQ multiplex PCR; TCRdb lists only in-frame clones, some missing. The sample consists of over 100,000 clones, 91% of them appearing once. The specimen was peripheral blood. The source is a man aged 18 to 30 with acute or convalescent COVID-19.

V usage is TRBV18 and J usage is TRBJ2-7; TRBD1 agrees at 8 bases. Germline assignment: CDR1 KGHSH and CDR2 LQKENI. V was clipped by 3 bases and J by 12 bases; unmatched bases: 13. The CDR3 is 14 residues long. CDR3: CASSPGQGTYLGYF. DNA of the CDR3: TGTGCCAGCTCACCTGGACAGGGTACCTACCTAGGGTACTTC.

CDR3: CASQGQGLTEAFF. Here the CDR3 DNA reads TGTGCCAGCCAGGGACAGGGGCTCACTGAAGCTTTCTTT. The J gene is TRBJ1-1, the V gene TRBV19, with 10 bases identical to TRBD1. With 9 bases clipped from V and 4 bases from J, the junction kept 5 bases outside the gene matches. Germline CDR1 LNHDA, CDR2 SQIVND (reference sequence). CDR3 size: 13 residues.

The V gene is TRBV2, the J gene TRBJ1-1, with D maybe TRBD1 (6 bases). In germline, CDR1 is SNHLY, CDR2 FYNNEI. Trimming shortened V by 5 bases and J by 4 bases, and 20 bases separated the two germline ends. The CDR3 is 16 residues long. The DNA for the CDR3 is TGTGCCAGCAGTCTAAAAGGGGGGGCCCCTGGCACTGAAGCTTTCTTT. This translates into CASSLKGGAPGTEAFF.

This chain joins TRBV9 and TRBJ1-2; 8 nucleotides agree with TRBD1. The CDR3 covers 15 residues. Germline V gene data show CDR1 as SGDLS and CDR2 as YYNGEE. V shed 8 bases and J 4 bases; nucleotides not matched to a gene: 13. The CDR3 loop reads CASTKGQAGGYGYTF. Here the CDR3 DNA reads TGTGCCAGTACCAAGGGACAGGCTGGGGGCTATGGCTACACCTTC.

V gene TRBV4-1 combines with J gene TRBJ2-7, with TRBD2 as a possible D gene (6 bases). V dropped 1 base and J dropped 2 bases, with 12 bases sitting between them. CDR1 and CDR2 (germline): MGHRA, YSYEKL. This CDR3 comprises 15 residues. CDR3 region: CASSQVEGLAYEQYF. The CDR3 nucleotides are TGCGCCAGCAGCCAAGTGGAGGGGCTGGCCTACGAGCAGTACTTC.

The chain combines TRBV18 with TRBJ2-3; D not certain. The CDR3 consists of 13 residues. With 2 bases removed from V and 0 bases from J, the gap between germline ends came to 3 bases. Looked up from germline, CDR1 is KGHSH and CDR2 is LQKENI. CDR3 DNA sequence: TGTGCCAGCTCACCATCTAGCACAGATACGCAGTATTTT. Its protein product is CASSPSSTDTQYF. Complete variable domain (other parts from reference TRBV18 and TRBJ2-3): NAGVMQNPRHLVRRRGQEARLRCSPMKGHSHVYWYRQLPEEGLKFMVYLQKENIIDESGMPKERFSAEFPKEGPSILRIQQVVRGDSAAYFCASSPSSTDTQYFGPGTRLTVL.

V and J are TRBV7-2 and TRBJ1-5; D uncertain. This CDR3 contains 17 residues. Looked up from germline, CDR1 is SGHTA and CDR2 is FQGNSA. The V end lost 1 base, the J end lost 0 bases, and 13 bases lay between the germline ends. The CDR3 DNA sequence: TGTGCCAGCAGCTTAGACCCTGGACTGAGTAGCAATCAGCCCCAGCATTTT. This codes for CASSLDPGLSSNQPQHF. The variable domain in full, completed from reference TRBV7-2 and TRBJ1-5, reads GAGVSQSPSNKVTEKGKDVELRCDPISGHTALYWYRQSLGQGLEFLIYFQGNSAPDKSGLPSDRFSAERTGGSVSTLTIQRTQQEDSAVYLCASSLDPGLSSNQPQHFGDGTRLSIL.

This clone has just one count. The chain is built from TRBV3-1 (or the pseudogene TRBV3-2) and TRBJ2-6; TRBD2 matches at 7 bases. The CDR3 spans 19 residues. Germline trimming cut 7 bases from V and 0 bases from J; bases unmatched to any gene: 15. Germline CDR1 is LGHDT and CDR2 is YNNKEL (reference sequence). The CDR3 region has the DNA TGTGCCAGCAAGTTGGTTGCTGGGACTACAAGCTCTGGGGCCAACGTCCTGACTTTC. Protein product: CASKLVAGTTSSGANVLTF.

Here the CDR3 DNA reads TGTGCCAGCAGGTCAGGGGGTTATAGCAATCAGCCCCAGCATTTT. Its translation is CASRSGGYSNQPQHF. V usage is TRBV27 and J usage is TRBJ1-5; TRBD1 matches at 7 bases. V shed 6 bases, J shed 0 bases, and the junction held 5 bases outside the gene matches. CDR1 is MNHEY and CDR2 is SMNVEV in the germline V gene (reference sequence). The CDR3 has 15 amino acids.

V is TRBV5-1 and J is TRBJ2-2; perhaps TRBD2 as D (6 bases). The ends were cut back, 6 bases at V and 7 bases at J, with 25 bases in the middle. Germline V lookup: CDR1 SGHRS, CDR2 YFSETQ. The length of the CDR3 is 17 residues. CDR3 coding DNA: TGCGCCAGCACCGACCCCTTTGGGACGGGAGCGCTCGGGGAGCTGTTTTTT. Translated: CASTDPFGTGALGELFF.

The chain employs TRBV21-1 and TRBJ2-1; the D segment call TRBD2 is taken from the table without a DNA check. TRBV21-1 is annotated as a pseudogene. The CDR3 runs 12 residues. This CDR3 reads CASSKFSHEQFF. In DNA, the CDR3 is TGTGCCAGCAGCAAATTTAGCCATGAGCAGTTCTTC.

The chain is built from TRBV21-1 and TRBJ1-1. TRBV21-1 is described as a pseudogene. The CDR3 is made up of 15 amino acids. In nucleotides, the CDR3 is TGTGCCAGCAGCCCGAGGTGGCTTCTGAACACTGAAGCTTTCTTT. This codes for CASSPRWLLNTEAFF.

In this sample, this clone turned up once. V and J are TRBV5-4 and TRBJ1-2, with 7 bases identical to TRBD1. V dropped 2 bases and J dropped 4; count of bases not matched to a gene: 14. Germline loops: CDR1 SGHNT, CDR2 YYREEE (reference sequence). This CDR3 is built from 17 residues. The CDR3 nucleotides read TGTGCCAGCAGCTTTCCCAAACCGGGACAGTCCACCTATGGCTACACCTTC. Amino acid sequence: CASSFPKPGQSTYGYTF.

The V call is TRBV24-1, the J call TRBJ2-3, with TRBD2 matching 7 bases. The CDR3 is 15 residues long. Trimming at V came to 5 bases and at J to 6 bases, leaving 10 bases not matched to a gene. Germline lookup yields CDR1 KGHDR and CDR2 SFDVKD. The CDR3 region has the DNA TGTGCCACCAGTGCCCCGCGGGGGTTTGCCGATACGCAGTATTTT. It encodes CATSAPRGFADTQYF.

This chain joins TRBV2 and TRBJ2-7, with 10 bases identical to TRBD2. From germline, CDR1 is SNHLY and CDR2 FYNNEI. The ends lost 9 bases at V and 5 bases at J; junction bases unmatched: 7. This CDR3 is 13 amino acids long. The CDR3: CARRPSGSHEQYF. As DNA, the CDR3 is TGTGCCAGAAGACCTAGCGGGAGCCACGAGCAGTACTTC.

The chain couples TRBV24-1 to TRBJ2-3, with a possible D match to TRBD1 (5 bases). Germline-derived CDR1 and CDR2 are KGHDR and SFDVKD. The CDR3 loop spans 15 amino acids. The V and J ends lost 6 bases and 0 bases respectively, with 12 bases between them. The CDR3 coding sequence is TGTGCCACCAGTTCGGACAACCCTAGCACAGATACGCAGTATTTT. This encodes CATSSDNPSTDTQYF.

The chain couples TRBV5-1 to TRBJ2-2, with D perhaps matching TRBD1 (5 bases). V gave up 4 bases and J gave up 4 bases, with 14 bases separating them. Germline V gene data show CDR1 as SGHRS and CDR2 as YFSETQ. This CDR3 comprises 15 residues. The CDR3 region has the DNA TGCGCCAGCAGCATCAGGGAAGGGGTCACCGGGGAGCTGTTTTTT. Translation: CASSIREGVTGELFF. Full variable domain (rest looked up from reference TRBV5-1 and TRBJ2-2): KAGVTQTPRYLIKTRGQQVTLSCSPISGHRSVSWYQQTPGQGLQFLFEYFSETQRNKGNFPGRFSGRQFSNSRSEMNVSTLELGDSALYLCASSIREGVTGELFFGEGSRLTVL.

The chain has TRBV19 and TRBJ2-7, with 11 nucleotides matching TRBD2. This CDR3 is 15 amino acids long. With V trimmed by 5 bases and J by 5 bases, 8 bases remained unmatched. The germline CDR1 and CDR2 sequences are LNHDA and SQIVND (reference sequence). The CDR3 DNA follows: TGTGCCAGTAGTTTCACTAGCGGGAGCATCGACGAGCAGTACTTC. This sequence encodes CASSFTSGSIDEQYF.

The genes are TRBV6-2 or TRBV6-3 and TRBJ2-5; TRBD2 matches at 11 bases. Germline V lookup: CDR1 MNHEY, CDR2 SVGEGT. The CDR3 is made up of 16 amino acids. The ends lost 6 bases at V and 1 base at J; junction bases unmatched: 7. The CDR3 DNA follows: TGTGCCAGCAGCCTTAGACTAGCGGGGATCCAAGAGACCCAGTACTTC. The encoded protein is CASSLRLAGIQETQYF.

The genes are TRBV27 and TRBJ2-7; a weak D match, TRBD1 (6 bases). Germline V gene lookup returns CDR1 MNHEY and CDR2 SMNVEV (reference sequence). The CDR3 extends over 13 amino acids. Between the trimmed V and J ends, which lost 6 bases and 2 bases, there was a span of 11 bases. This CDR3 is CASRIQGAYEQYF. DNA for the CDR3: TGTGCCAGCAGGATACAGGGAGCCTACGAGCAGTACTTC.

The chain is built from TRBV7-2 and TRBJ1-5; 9 nucleotides agree with TRBD1. The CDR3 consists of 16 residues. V dropped 8 bases and J dropped 7; count of bases not matched to a gene: 15. CDR1 and CDR2 from the germline V gene are SGHTA and FQGNSA. This CDR3 reads CASSHSGTGNYQPQHF. In nucleotides, the CDR3 is TGTGCCAGCTCCCATTCCGGGACAGGGAATTACCAGCCCCAGCATTTT.

The J gene is TRBJ1-1, the V gene TRBV9, with D possibly being TRBD1 (5 bases). The CDR3 runs 14 residues. Trimming took off 4 bases at V and 0 bases at J, with 10 bases between the two ends. Germline lookup yields CDR1 SGDLS and CDR2 YYNGEE. This CDR3 reads CASSPRGVNTEAFF. The CDR3 nucleotides are TGTGCCAGCAGCCCCCGGGGGGTGAACACTGAAGCTTTCTTT.

V is TRBV3-1 (or the pseudogene TRBV3-2) and J is TRBJ2-5; no clear D. Trimming stripped 0 bases from V and 8 bases from J, with 10 bases between. The CDR3 covers 13 residues. Germline assignment: CDR1 LGHDT and CDR2 YNNKEL (reference sequence). CDR3 protein: CASSQDESLTQYF. CDR3 DNA sequence: TGTGCCAGCAGCCAAGATGAGAGTTTAACCCAGTACTTC.

To note about this clone: In the same sample, other DNA sequences code for this CDR3. The genes are TRBV18 and TRBJ1-3; 7 bases are a match to TRBD1. The CDR3 runs to 15 residues. Trimming took 6 bases from V and 4 from J; bases not matched to a gene: 9. Germline assignment: CDR1 KGHSH and CDR2 LQKENI. CDR3 residues: CASSLTGTAGNTIYF. As DNA, the CDR3 is TGTGCCAGCTCGTTAACAGGGACAGCCGGAAACACCATATATTTT.

This rearrangement joins TRBV5-6 to TRBJ1-1; D may be TRBD1 (5 bases). The CDR3 consists of 16 residues. V lost 0 bases, J lost 4 bases, and 16 bases lay in between. Looked up from germline, CDR1 is SGHDT and CDR2 is YYEEEE. CDR3 amino acids: CASSLDPAGLGTEAFF. The CDR3 DNA reads TGTGCCAGCAGCTTGGACCCCGCAGGGTTGGGCACTGAAGCTTTCTTT.

The V and J genes are TRBV10-3 and TRBJ1-2; TRBD1 matches at 7 bases. V trimming: 4 bases; J trimming: 6 bases; junction bases outside the gene matches: 5. Per the germline V gene, CDR1 is ENHRY and CDR2 is SYGVKD. The CDR3 runs to 13 residues. In DNA, the CDR3 is TGTGCCATCAGTGCCTCGGGACAGAATGGCTACACCTTC. It specifies CAISASGQNGYTF.

The DNA for the CDR3 is TGTGCCAGTAGTATAGTCGGGACAGGGTACGGGGATGAGCAGTTCTTC. Protein product: CASSIVGTGYGDEQFF. V and J are TRBV19 and TRBJ2-1; 9 nucleotides match TRBD1. The CDR3 has 16 residues. Germline CDR1 is LNHDA and CDR2 is SQIVND (reference sequence). V shed 1 base, J shed 8 bases, and the junction held 9 bases outside the gene matches.

The chain is built from TRBV19 and TRBJ1-5, with D tentatively TRBD1 (5 bases). The CDR3 is made up of 15 amino acids. The germline CDR1 and CDR2 sequences are LNHDA and SQIVND (reference sequence). The V end was cut by 7 bases, the J end by 2 bases, with 15 bases between. The CDR3 reads CASTPMEGRNQPQHF. In nucleotides, the CDR3 is TGTGCCAGTACCCCGATGGAGGGGCGCAATCAGCCCCAGCATTTT.